A single sample is the source of the 8 T cell receptor beta chains below, sequenced in a study of human T cells and chemical hapten exposure. TCRdb re-analysed the RACE reads in MiXCR, keeping a single row per CDR3 protein. The sample holds a few hundred thousand distinct CDR3 sequences, around 5% seen once. Indicated time point: patch test 1, 2 weeks after DPC sensitization. The treatment is: therapeutic diphenylcyclopropenone sensitization with weekly scalp DPC. The sample was whole blood, taken in connection with sensitization to the hapten diphenylcyclopropenone (DPC). The receptors stem from a woman between 45 and 60 years old with alopecia areata. Some clones in this sample may be carry-over from other donors' samples.

Ten or more counts support this clonotype. This sequence joins TRBV20-1 and TRBJ2-3; TRBD1 agrees at 9 bases. There are 15 residues in the CDR3. Unmatched junction bases numbered 6, after V lost 2 bases and J lost 3 bases. Germline CDR1 and CDR2: DFQATT and SNEGSKA (reference sequence). CDR3 in amino acids: CSARTGQGRTDTQYF. The CDR3 DNA reads as TGCAGTGCTAGAACCGGACAGGGGAGGACAGATACGCAGTATTTT.

The chain employs TRBV5-1 and TRBJ2-7; TRBD1 might be the D (5 bases). CDR1 and CDR2 (germline): SGHRS, YFSETQ. The CDR3 runs 15 residues. Trimming cost V 3 bases and J 3 bases, with 16 bases left between them. CDR3 sequence (DNA): TGCGCCAGCAGCTCAGGCAGGGTCGCTATCTACGAGCAGTACTTC. Encoded protein: CASSSGRVAIYEQYF.

This clonotype was found many times. The genes are TRBV12-3 or TRBV12-4 and TRBJ1-2; D perhaps matches TRBD1 (6 bases). The V end lost 2 bases, the J end lost 4 bases, and 11 bases lay between the germline ends. The CDR3 extends over 14 amino acids. The CDR3 DNA sequence: TGTGCCAGCAGTTTATTAACAGGGACCTATGGCTACACCTTC. Translated, it gives CASSLLTGTYGYTF.

The DNA of the CDR3 is TGCAGTGCTAGATCAGGGGGCACCGGGGAGCTGTTTTTT. This sequence encodes CSARSGGTGELFF. This chain joins TRBV20-1 and TRBJ2-2; 7 bases map to TRBD1. CDR1 and CDR2 from the germline V gene are DFQATT and SNEGSKA (reference sequence). The length of the CDR3 is 13 residues. Trimming removed 2 bases from V and 4 bases from J; junction bases left unmatched: 1.

There are many counts of this clonotype. The chain joins TRBV3-1 to TRBJ2-1; 7 bases map to TRBD1. This CDR3 is built from 15 residues. Germline CDR1 LGHDT, CDR2 YNNKEL (reference sequence). With V trimmed by 0 bases and J by 8 bases, 7 bases remained unmatched. For the CDR3, the DNA is TGTGCCAGCAGCCAAGAACAGGGGCCAGGGGATGAGCAGTTCTTC. It codes for CASSQEQGPGDEQFF.

The chain uses TRBV6-5 and TRBJ1-3; D is ambiguous. V was pared by 6 bases and J by 1 base, with 10 bases between. Germline-derived CDR1 and CDR2 are MNHEY and SVGAGI. This CDR3 is built from 14 residues. This CDR3 is CASRSTGSGNTIYF. The CDR3 DNA sequence: TGTGCCAGCAGATCCACCGGGTCTGGAAACACCATATATTTT.

The table lists this clonotype with many counts. The CDR3 sequence is CASSLGPLGETQYF. Written as DNA, the CDR3 is TGTGCCAGCAGCCTGGGACCCCTCGGGGAGACCCAGTACTTC. The V and J genes are TRBV11-2 and TRBJ2-5; D assignment may be TRBD1 or TRBD2 (5 bases each). The length of the CDR3 is 14 residues. V was shortened by 5 bases and J by 5 bases, with 15 bases between the two germline ends. The germline gives CDR1 SGHAT, CDR2 FQNNGV.

Many counts were recorded for this clonotype. The chain uses TRBV29-1 and TRBJ2-3; either TRBD1 or TRBD2 may fit D (5 bases each). CDR1 is SQVTM and CDR2 is ANQGSEA in the germline V gene. The CDR3 consists of 15 residues. Trimming removed 1 base at V and 0 bases at J, with 11 bases between. The CDR3 is CSVEGRGESTDTQYF. As DNA, the CDR3 is TGCAGCGTTGAAGGTAGAGGGGAGAGCACAGATACGCAGTATTTT.